Described below is a single T cell receptor beta chain sequence and its context. J was trimmed by 9 bases and V by 7 bases; bases with no gene match: 10. Germline-derived CDR1 and CDR2 are SQVTM and ANQGSEA. This CDR3 comprises 12 residues. This entry is derived from a study of blood T cell repertoires in COVID-19. Participants came from about two dozen US areas, aged about 18 to 100 years. Assignments of participants to cohorts depended upon their own reported clinical history. Per the authors' pipeline: Quantification of nucleated cells was approximated via reference gene primer amplification. Generated by immunoSEQ multiplex PCR, the TCRdb table keeps only in-frame clones and is missing some. That table furnishes V, J and clone size, whereas the DNA furnished D and trimming. This sample carries about 310,000 clones, 85% of them seen once, and the ten largest clones take under 2%.

The clonotype originates from a woman younger than 45 who had been exposed to COVID-19. The rearrangement uses TRBV29-1 and TRBJ1-1; TRBD1 aligns across 8 bases. The sample consisted of PBMCs or T cells enriched from blood (not recorded which). CDR3 coding DNA: TGCAGCGGTAACGGACAGGGACGGAAAGCTTTCTTT. Translation gives CSGNGQGRKAFF.